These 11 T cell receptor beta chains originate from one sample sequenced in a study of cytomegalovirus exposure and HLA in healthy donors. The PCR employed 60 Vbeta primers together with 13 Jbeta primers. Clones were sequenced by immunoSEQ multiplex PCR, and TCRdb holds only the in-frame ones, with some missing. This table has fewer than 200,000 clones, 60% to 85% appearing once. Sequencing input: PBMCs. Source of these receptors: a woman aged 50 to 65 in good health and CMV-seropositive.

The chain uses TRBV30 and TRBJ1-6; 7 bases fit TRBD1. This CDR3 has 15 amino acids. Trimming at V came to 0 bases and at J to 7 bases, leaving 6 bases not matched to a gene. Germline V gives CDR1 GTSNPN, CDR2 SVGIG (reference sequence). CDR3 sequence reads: CAWSVEGAGNSPLHF. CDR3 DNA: TGTGCCTGGAGTGTAGAGGGGGCGGGGAATTCACCCCTCCACTTT.

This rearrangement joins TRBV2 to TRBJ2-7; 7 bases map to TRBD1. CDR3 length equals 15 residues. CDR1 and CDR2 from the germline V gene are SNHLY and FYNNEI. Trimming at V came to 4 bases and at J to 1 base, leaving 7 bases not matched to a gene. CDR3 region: CASSGLTGPSYEQYF. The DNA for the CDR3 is TGTGCCAGCAGTGGTCTGACAGGGCCGTCCTACGAGCAGTACTTC. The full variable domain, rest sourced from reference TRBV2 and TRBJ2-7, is EPEVTQTPSHQVTQMGQEVILRCVPISNHLYFYWYRQILGQKVEFLVSFYNNEISEKSEIFDDQFSVERPDGSNFTLKIRSTKLEDSAMYFCASSGLTGPSYEQYFGPGTRLTVT.

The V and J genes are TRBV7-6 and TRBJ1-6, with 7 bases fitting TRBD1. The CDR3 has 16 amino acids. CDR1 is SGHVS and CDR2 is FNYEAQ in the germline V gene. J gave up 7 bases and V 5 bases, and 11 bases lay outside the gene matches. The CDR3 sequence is CASSPFRGVMNSPLHF. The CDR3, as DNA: TGTGCCAGCAGCCCCTTCAGGGGGGTAATGAATTCACCCCTCCACTTT.

The CDR3 here is CASSPPGQGSFGANVLTF. In nucleotides, the CDR3 is TGTGCCAGCTCACCACCGGGACAGGGATCTTTTGGGGCCAACGTCCTGACTTTC. The rearrangement joins TRBV18 to TRBJ2-6; TRBD1 aligns across 9 bases. Germline CDR1 is KGHSH and CDR2 is LQKENI. The CDR3 extends over 18 amino acids. V gave up 0 bases and J gave up 3 bases; unmatched junction bases: 6. Full variable domain (outside the CDR3, taken from reference TRBV18 and TRBJ2-6): NAGVMQNPRHLVRRRGQEARLRCSPMKGHSHVYWYRQLPEEGLKFMVYLQKENIIDESGMPKERFSAEFPKEGPSILRIQQVVRGDSAAYFCASSPPGQGSFGANVLTFGAGSRLTVL.

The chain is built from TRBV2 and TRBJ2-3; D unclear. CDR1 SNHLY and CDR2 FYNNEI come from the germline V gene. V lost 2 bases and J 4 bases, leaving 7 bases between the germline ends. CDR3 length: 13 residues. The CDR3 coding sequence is TGTGCCAGCAGTGAACTCTCGGCAGATACGCAGTATTTT. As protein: CASSELSADTQYF.

CDR3 DNA sequence: TGTGCCAGCAGCCACCGGGACAGGGCCCACGAGCAGTACTTC. As protein: CASSHRDRAHEQYF. The chain carries TRBV5-6 and TRBJ2-7; 9 nucleotides line up with TRBD1. The trim removed 4 bases at V and 5 bases at J, leaving 7 bases unmatched. From germline, CDR1 is SGHDT and CDR2 YYEEEE. The CDR3 is made up of 14 amino acids.

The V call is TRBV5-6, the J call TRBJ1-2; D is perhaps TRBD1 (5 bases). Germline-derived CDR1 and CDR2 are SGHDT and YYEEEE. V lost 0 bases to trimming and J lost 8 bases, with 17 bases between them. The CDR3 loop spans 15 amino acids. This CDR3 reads CASSLGYSRGDGYTF. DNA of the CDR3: TGTGCCAGCAGCTTGGGGTACAGTAGGGGTGACGGCTACACCTTC.

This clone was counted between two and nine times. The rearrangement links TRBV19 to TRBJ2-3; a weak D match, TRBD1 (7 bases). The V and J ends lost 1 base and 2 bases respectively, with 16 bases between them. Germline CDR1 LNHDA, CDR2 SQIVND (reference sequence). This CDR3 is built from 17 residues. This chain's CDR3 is CASSIVGRGAATDTQYF. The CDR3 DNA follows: TGTGCCAGTAGTATAGTTGGCAGGGGGGCCGCCACAGATACGCAGTATTTT.

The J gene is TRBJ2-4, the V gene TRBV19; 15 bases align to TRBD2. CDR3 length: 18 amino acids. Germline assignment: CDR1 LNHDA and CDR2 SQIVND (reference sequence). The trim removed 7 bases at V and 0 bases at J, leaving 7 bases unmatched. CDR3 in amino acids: CASTRTSGGVLAKNIQYF. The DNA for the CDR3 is TGTGCCAGTACTAGGACTAGCGGGGGGGTACTAGCCAAAAACATTCAGTACTTC.

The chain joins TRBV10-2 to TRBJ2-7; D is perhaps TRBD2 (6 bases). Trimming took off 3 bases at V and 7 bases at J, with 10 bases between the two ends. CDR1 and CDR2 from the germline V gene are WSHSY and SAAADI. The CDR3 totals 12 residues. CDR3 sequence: CASSELALEQYF. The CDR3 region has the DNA TGCGCCAGCAGTGAACTAGCTCTAGAGCAGTACTTC.

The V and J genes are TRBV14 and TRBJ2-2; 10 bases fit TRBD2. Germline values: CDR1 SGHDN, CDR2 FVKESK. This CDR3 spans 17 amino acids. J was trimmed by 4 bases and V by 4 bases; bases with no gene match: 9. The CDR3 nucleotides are TGTGCCAGCAGCCGCCTGAGCGGGGGGGGTCCCACCGGGGAGCTGTTTTTT. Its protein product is CASSRLSGGGPTGELFF. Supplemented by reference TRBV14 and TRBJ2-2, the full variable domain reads EAGVTQFPSHSVIEKGQTVTLRCDPISGHDNLYWYRRVMGKEIKFLLHFVKESKQDESGMPNNRFLAERTGGTYSTLKVQPAELEDSGVYFCASSRLSGGGPTGELFFGEGSRLTVL.